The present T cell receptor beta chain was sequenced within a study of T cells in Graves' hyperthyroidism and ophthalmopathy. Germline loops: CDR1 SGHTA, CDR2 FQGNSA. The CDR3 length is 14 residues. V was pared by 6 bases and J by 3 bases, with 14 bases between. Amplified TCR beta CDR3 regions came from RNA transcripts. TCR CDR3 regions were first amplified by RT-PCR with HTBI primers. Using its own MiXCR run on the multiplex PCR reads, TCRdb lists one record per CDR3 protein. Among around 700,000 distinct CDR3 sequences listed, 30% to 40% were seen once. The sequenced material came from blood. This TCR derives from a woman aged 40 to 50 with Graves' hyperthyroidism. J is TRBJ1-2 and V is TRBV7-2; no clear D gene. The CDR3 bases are TGTGCCAGCAGAGATTGGGGATGGGACTATGGCTACACCTTC. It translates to CASRDWGWDYGYTF. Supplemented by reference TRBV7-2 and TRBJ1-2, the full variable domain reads GAGVSQSPSNKVTEKGKDVELRCDPISGHTALYWYRQSLGQGLEFLIYFQGNSAPDKSGLPSDRFSAERTGGSVSTLTIQRTQQEDSAVYLCASRDWGWDYGYTFGSGTRLTVV.